This is a list of T cell receptor beta chains from one sample in a study of glioma-infiltrating T cells after dendritic cell vaccination. Sequenced by immunoSEQ multiplex PCR; TCRdb stores in-frame clones only, minus some. This sample yields fewer than 85,000 clones, of which 80% to 90% are seen a single time; 3% to 4% belongs to the top ten. Sequences were derived from blood, sampled before dendritic cell vaccination. Source of these receptors: a human donor with glioblastoma. The CDR3 runs from the conserved cysteine through the conserved F or W. A D gene is named only where the DNA matches it firmly. Only some rows state a clone size, as once, few, many or a class for expanded clones.

j_gene: TRBJ2-7; d_gene: TRBD2; abundance: .; v_gene: TRBV6-1; CDR3nt: TGTGCCAGCATAGTGAGGACTAGCGGCTCCTACGAGCAGTACTTC; CDR3aa: CASIVRTSGSYEQYF
j_gene: TRBJ2-1; d_gene: TRBD2; abundance: once; v_gene: TRBV10-1; CDR3nt: TGCGCCAGCAGCCGCGGACTAGCGCACGATAATGAGCAGTTCTTC; CDR3aa: CASSRGLAHDNEQFF
j_gene: TRBJ1-2; d_gene: .; abundance: .; v_gene: TRBV19; CDR3nt: TGTGCCAGTGGCCACAGGGAAAGAGGTGGCTACACCTTC; CDR3aa: CASGHRERGGYTF
j_gene: TRBJ2-7; d_gene: TRBD1; abundance: .; v_gene: TRBV30; CDR3nt: TGTGCCTGGAGACTCGACGGGACAGGGGCGGAAGAGCAGTACTTC; CDR3aa: CAWRLDGTGAEEQYF
j_gene: TRBJ2-1; d_gene: .; abundance: .; v_gene: TRBV6-1; CDR3nt: TGTGCCAGTTCCCGACAGATCCAAAAGGATGAGCAGTTCTTC; CDR3aa: CASSRQIQKDEQFF
j_gene: TRBJ2-3; d_gene: TRBD1; abundance: .; v_gene: TRBV5-1; CDR3nt: TGCGCCAGCAGCCTTGCCGGGACAGGGGCTTCAGATACGCAGTATTTT; CDR3aa: CASSLAGTGASDTQYF
j_gene: TRBJ1-1; d_gene: .; abundance: .; v_gene: TRBV30; CDR3nt: TGTGCCTGGAGGGAGGGGTATAACACTGAAGCTTTCTTT; CDR3aa: CAWREGYNTEAFF
j_gene: TRBJ2-5; d_gene: .; abundance: .; v_gene: TRBV5-6; CDR3nt: TGTGCCAGCAGCCGGTTGGGGGGGGCTTACCAAGAGACCCAGTACTTC; CDR3aa: CASSRLGGAYQETQYF
j_gene: TRBJ1-3; d_gene: .; abundance: .; v_gene: TRBV6-1; CDR3nt: TGTGCCACGCTCAGGGCCTCCTCTGGAAACACCATATATTTT; CDR3aa: CATLRASSGNTIYF
j_gene: TRBJ2-1; d_gene: TRBD1; abundance: .; v_gene: TRBV6-5; CDR3nt: TGTGCCAGCAGGAGGACAGGGGGTTATGAGCAGTTCTTC; CDR3aa: CASRRTGGYEQFF
j_gene: TRBJ1-1; d_gene: .; abundance: .; v_gene: TRBV27; CDR3nt: TGTGCCAGCAATTTCCTTGGCGGGGAAGGTGGCACTGAAGCTTTCTTT; CDR3aa: CASNFLGGEGGTEAFF
j_gene: TRBJ2-1; d_gene: .; abundance: .; v_gene: TRBV7-8; CDR3nt: TGTGCCAGCAGCTTACTTCTAGCAAGCTCCTACAATGAGCAGTTCTTC; CDR3aa: CASSLLLASSYNEQFF
j_gene: TRBJ2-3; d_gene: TRBD2; abundance: .; v_gene: TRBV11-1; CDR3nt: TGTGCCAGCAGCTTACTAGCGGGGGGGCCTATGGATACGCAGTATTTT; CDR3aa: CASSLLAGGPMDTQYF
j_gene: TRBJ2-3; d_gene: .; abundance: few; v_gene: TRBV19; CDR3nt: TGTGCCAGTAGGAGAGCGGGGACATCAGATACGCAGTATTTT; CDR3aa: CASRRAGTSDTQYF
j_gene: TRBJ2-2; d_gene: TRBD2; abundance: .; v_gene: TRBV27; CDR3nt: TGTGCCAGCAGTCCTCGCGGGGGGGCTAACACCGGGGAGCTGTTTTTT; CDR3aa: CASSPRGGANTGELFF
j_gene: TRBJ1-5; d_gene: .; abundance: .; v_gene: TRBV5-6; CDR3nt: TGTGCCAGCAGCGTACAGGGCCTTAGCAATCAGCCCCAGCATTTT; CDR3aa: CASSVQGLSNQPQHF
j_gene: TRBJ2-6; d_gene: TRBD1; abundance: .; v_gene: TRBV30; CDR3nt: TGTGCCTGGAGTGGGGGACAGGGGCAGGGGTCTGGGGCCAACGTCCTGACTTTC; CDR3aa: CAWSGGQGQGSGANVLTF
j_gene: TRBJ2-2; d_gene: TRBD1; abundance: .; v_gene: TRBV11-2; CDR3nt: TGTGCCAGCAGCTCCCGGAACACTGACAGGGCGGGTGGCGGGGAGCTGTTTTTT; CDR3aa: CASSSRNTDRAGGGELFF
j_gene: TRBJ1-1; d_gene: .; abundance: .; v_gene: TRBV2; CDR3nt: TGTGCCAGCAGCTCCAGGGGTCCGACTGAAGCTTTCTTT; CDR3aa: CASSSRGPTEAFF
j_gene: TRBJ2-1; d_gene: TRBD2; abundance: .; v_gene: TRBV5-1; CDR3nt: TGCGCCAGCAGACTAGCGGGAGCGGGTGAGCAGTTCTTC; CDR3aa: CASRLAGAGEQFF
j_gene: TRBJ1-2; d_gene: .; abundance: .; v_gene: TRBV30; CDR3nt: TGTGCCTGCGGAGCAGGCAGGGGTTTTTATGGCTACACCTTC; CDR3aa: CACGAGRGFYGYTF
j_gene: TRBJ2-5; d_gene: TRBD2; abundance: .; v_gene: TRBV6-1; CDR3nt: TGTGCCAGCCTATTTTGGGGAGGGAGGGAGACCCAGTACTTC; CDR3aa: CASLFWGGRETQYF
j_gene: TRBJ2-1; d_gene: TRBD2; abundance: once; v_gene: TRBV7-9; CDR3nt: TGTGCCAGCAGCCCGACTAGCGGGAGTTGGGATGAGCAGTTCTTC; CDR3aa: CASSPTSGSWDEQFF
j_gene: TRBJ2-1; d_gene: .; abundance: .; v_gene: TRBV10-2; CDR3nt: TGCGCCAGCAATGCGGGACTCGAGCAGTTCTTC; CDR3aa: CASNAGLEQFF
j_gene: TRBJ1-1; d_gene: TRBD1; abundance: .; v_gene: TRBV7-9; CDR3nt: TGTGCCAGCACAGACAGGGTGAACACTGAAGCTTTCTTT; CDR3aa: CASTDRVNTEAFF
j_gene: TRBJ2-5; d_gene: TRBD2; abundance: once; v_gene: TRBV19; CDR3nt: TGTGCCAGTAGTATGACTAGCGGGATGGTAGAGACCCAGTACTTC; CDR3aa: CASSMTSGMVETQYF
j_gene: TRBJ1-2; d_gene: TRBD1; abundance: .; v_gene: TRBV6-1; CDR3nt: TGTGCCAGCAGTGAAGCGGACAGGGGGCGGATCGGCTACACCTTC; CDR3aa: CASSEADRGRIGYTF
j_gene: TRBJ1-2; d_gene: TRBD1; abundance: .; v_gene: TRBV6-6; CDR3nt: TGTGCCAGCAGTGACAGGGGGTGGGCTAGTTATGGCTACACCTTC; CDR3aa: CASSDRGWASYGYTF
j_gene: TRBJ2-1; d_gene: TRBD2; abundance: .; v_gene: TRBV19; CDR3nt: TGTGCCAGTAGCCCAACGACTAGCGGGAACTACAATGAGCAGTTCTTC; CDR3aa: CASSPTTSGNYNEQFF
j_gene: TRBJ2-1; d_gene: .; abundance: .; v_gene: TRBV19; CDR3nt: TGTGCCACCACCCCGGGAGAGAGCTCCTACAATGAGCAGTTCTTC; CDR3aa: CATTPGESSYNEQFF
j_gene: TRBJ1-2; d_gene: TRBD1; abundance: once; v_gene: TRBV6-1; CDR3nt: TGTGCCAGCAGTCCCTCCGGGACAGGGGTAGGCGGCTACACCTTC; CDR3aa: CASSPSGTGVGGYTF
j_gene: TRBJ2-7; d_gene: TRBD1; abundance: once; v_gene: TRBV2; CDR3nt: TGTGCCAGCAGTCGGGAGGCGCGCGTGGGACAGGGTTCCCACGAGCAGTACTTC; CDR3aa: CASSREARVGQGSHEQYF
j_gene: TRBJ2-5; d_gene: .; abundance: .; v_gene: TRBV2; CDR3nt: TGTGCCAGCAGTGACAGGGGACAAGAGACCCAGTACTTC; CDR3aa: CASSDRGQETQYF
j_gene: TRBJ2-7; d_gene: .; abundance: .; v_gene: TRBV27; CDR3nt: TGTGCCAGCAGTTCCCGGAGCTCCTACGAGCAGTACTTC; CDR3aa: CASSSRSSYEQYF
j_gene: TRBJ1-1; d_gene: .; abundance: .; v_gene: TRBV18; CDR3nt: TGTGCCAGCTCACCTGAGGTGAACACTGAAGCTTTCTTT; CDR3aa: CASSPEVNTEAFF
j_gene: TRBJ1-5; d_gene: TRBD1; abundance: .; v_gene: TRBV6-6; CDR3nt: TGTGCCAGCAGCCGAAGGGGGCTGGGCAATCAGCCCCAGCATTTT; CDR3aa: CASSRRGLGNQPQHF
j_gene: TRBJ2-5; d_gene: .; abundance: once; v_gene: TRBV21-1; CDR3nt: TGTGCCAGCGTCGAGTGCGAGAGACAACAAGAGACCCAGTACTTC; CDR3aa: CASVECERQQETQYF
j_gene: TRBJ2-7; d_gene: .; abundance: .; v_gene: TRBV19; CDR3nt: TGTGCCAGTACCCCGGGGGAGCCCTCCGACGAGCAGTACTTC; CDR3aa: CASTPGEPSDEQYF
j_gene: TRBJ2-1; d_gene: TRBD2; abundance: .; v_gene: TRBV9; CDR3nt: TGTGCCAGCAGCCAGGGACTAGCGGATTACAATGAGCAGTTCTTC; CDR3aa: CASSQGLADYNEQFF
j_gene: TRBJ1-2; d_gene: TRBD1; abundance: .; v_gene: TRBV10-3; CDR3nt: TGTGCCATCAGCGTCGGGACAGGGGGGGGCTTTGGCTACACCTTC; CDR3aa: CAISVGTGGGFGYTF
j_gene: TRBJ1-2; d_gene: TRBD1; abundance: .; v_gene: TRBV19; CDR3nt: TGTGCCAGTAGTAATATGACCAGGGGGAAGAACTATGGCTACACCTTC; CDR3aa: CASSNMTRGKNYGYTF
j_gene: TRBJ2-3; d_gene: .; abundance: .; v_gene: TRBV5-5; CDR3nt: TGTGCCAGCAGCTCGGGACAAGGAAGCACAGATACGCAGTATTTT; CDR3aa: CASSSGQGSTDTQYF
j_gene: TRBJ2-7; d_gene: .; abundance: .; v_gene: TRBV25-1; CDR3nt: TGTGCCAGCAGTGCCACAGACCTAAAGCAGTACTTC; CDR3aa: CASSATDLKQYF
j_gene: TRBJ2-5; d_gene: TRBD1; abundance: .; v_gene: TRBV7-3; CDR3nt: TGTGCCAGCAGCTTGGACAGGGCCCAAGAGACCCAGTACTTC; CDR3aa: CASSLDRAQETQYF
j_gene: TRBJ1-3; d_gene: .; abundance: .; v_gene: TRBV30; CDR3nt: TGTGCCTGGAGTCCGGGGTATGGAAACACCATATATTTT; CDR3aa: CAWSPGYGNTIYF
j_gene: TRBJ2-2; d_gene: TRBD1; abundance: .; v_gene: TRBV19; CDR3nt: TGTGCCAGTAGGACAGGGGTCACGAACACCGGGGAGCTGTTTTTT; CDR3aa: CASRTGVTNTGELFF
j_gene: TRBJ2-7; d_gene: .; abundance: once; v_gene: TRBV18; CDR3nt: TGTGCCAGCTCACCAAGTGCAGCAGGTGACGAGCAGTACTTC; CDR3aa: CASSPSAAGDEQYF
j_gene: TRBJ2-7; d_gene: .; abundance: .; v_gene: TRBV13; CDR3nt: TGTGCCAGCAGCGATACCGGTGGACTACCGACGAGCTCCTACGAGCAGTACTTC; CDR3aa: CASSDTGGLPTSSYEQYF
j_gene: TRBJ1-4; d_gene: .; abundance: .; v_gene: TRBV7-9; CDR3nt: TGTGCCAGCAGCCCTAAGACAATTGATAATGAAAAACTGTTTTTT; CDR3aa: CASSPKTIDNEKLFF
j_gene: TRBJ1-1; d_gene: .; abundance: .; v_gene: TRBV29-1; CDR3nt: TGCAGCGTTGAGTTAGGACGGGGTGATTTGGCTTTCTTT; CDR3aa: CSVELGRGDLAFF
j_gene: TRBJ1-1; d_gene: .; abundance: .; v_gene: TRBV5-1; CDR3nt: TGCGCCAGCAGCTTGGTCGGGGAAATCACTGAAGCTTTCTTT; CDR3aa: CASSLVGEITEAFF
j_gene: TRBJ1-2; d_gene: .; abundance: .; v_gene: TRBV10-3; CDR3nt: TGTGCCATCAGTGAAACTGGGGAGGGTGGCTACACCTTC; CDR3aa: CAISETGEGGYTF
j_gene: TRBJ2-7; d_gene: TRBD1; abundance: .; v_gene: TRBV18; CDR3nt: TGTGCCAGCTCACCGCCGACAGGGGAAGGAACCTACGAGCAGTACTTC; CDR3aa: CASSPPTGEGTYEQYF
j_gene: TRBJ2-7; d_gene: TRBD2; abundance: once; v_gene: TRBV11-3; CDR3nt: TGTGCCAGCACCCGAGGGGCTAGCGGACCCTACGAGCAGTACTTC; CDR3aa: CASTRGASGPYEQYF